These T cell receptor beta chains were read from a single sample in a study of T cell responses to AZD1222 COVID-19 vaccine. Repertoires were generated with immunoSEQ multiplex PCR, while TCRdb's copy carries only in-frame clones and drops some. The profile shows 150,000 or so clones, under 95% of them singletons. The sample was peripheral blood, taken on day 0 of AZD1222 vaccination. The receptors come from an adult in good health. CDR3s include the opening cysteine and the closing phenylalanine or tryptophan. A D gene is named only where the DNA matches it firmly. The size of a clone is reported for some rows only, either as once, few or many, or as a class for expanded clones.

D gene,V gene,J gene,clone size,CDR3 protein,CDR3 DNA
-,TRBV4-3,TRBJ2-1,-,CASSQDLVGYNEQFF,TGCGCCAGCAGCCAAGACTTGGTCGGATACAATGAGCAGTTCTTC
TRBD1,TRBV5-6,TRBJ2-5,-,CASSVGTAEETQYF,TGTGCCAGCAGCGTCGGGACAGCAGAAGAGACCCAGTACTTC
TRBD1,TRBV7-3,TRBJ1-1,-,CASSGQVGTEAFF,TGTGCCAGCAGCGGACAGGTTGGAACTGAAGCTTTCTTT
TRBD2,TRBV20-1,TRBJ2-7,-,CSASGRAGKAYEQYF,TGCAGTGCTAGTGGGAGGGCAGGGAAGGCCTACGAGCAGTACTTC
-,TRBV6-5,TRBJ1-4,once,CASSYSKSSTAEKLFF,TGTGCCAGCAGTTACTCGAAAAGTTCGACAGCTGAAAAACTGTTTTTT
-,TRBV28,TRBJ2-7,-,CASSQRGKHEQYF,TGTGCCAGCAGTCAAAGGGGGAAGCACGAGCAGTACTTC
TRBD1,TRBV6-1,TRBJ1-4,-,CASSAFLGQGGEKLFF,TGTGCCAGCAGTGCCTTCTTGGGACAGGGTGGTGAAAAACTGTTTTTT
TRBD1,TRBV7-3,TRBJ2-3,-,CASSLSQGDDTQYF,TGTGCCAGCAGCTTGTCACAGGGGGATGATACGCAGTATTTT
-,TRBV3-1/TRBV3-2,TRBJ1-6,-,CASSQSTSPLHF,TGTGCCAGCAGCCAATCCACTTCACCCCTCCACTTT
-,TRBV7-9,TRBJ1-2,-,CASSGATSQGYTF,TGTGCCAGCAGCGGAGCGACCTCGCAGGGCTACACCTTC
-,TRBV5-1,TRBJ2-2,-,CASSPGHEGGELFF,TGCGCCAGCAGCCCGGGACATGAGGGCGGGGAGCTGTTTTTT
TRBD1,TRBV25-1,TRBJ2-6,-,CASSEPPGQGTGANVLTF,TGTGCCAGCAGTGAACCACCGGGACAGGGGACTGGGGCCAACGTCCTGACTTTC
-,TRBV28,TRBJ2-3,-,CASSFISESTDTQYF,TGTGCCAGCAGTTTTATTTCGGAGAGCACAGATACGCAGTATTTT
-,TRBV19,TRBJ2-1,once,CASSIGGSYNEQFF,TGTGCCAGTAGTATTGGGGGTTCTTACAATGAGCAGTTCTTC
TRBD1,TRBV7-2,TRBJ1-2,few,CASSLPRGWTGDNYGYTF,TGTGCCAGCAGCTTACCCAGGGGTTGGACAGGGGATAACTATGGCTACACCTTC
-,TRBV3-1/TRBV3-2,TRBJ2-7,-,CASSQVGTSSSYEQYF,TGTGCCAGCAGCCAAGTAGGGACATCGAGCTCCTACGAGCAGTACTTC
-,TRBV10-1,TRBJ1-1,-,CASSSTVNTEAFF,TGCGCCAGCAGTTCGACAGTAAACACTGAAGCTTTCTTT
TRBD1,TRBV18,TRBJ2-3,once,CASSPGQIPDTQYF,TGTGCCAGCTCACCGGGACAGATTCCAGATACGCAGTATTTT
-,TRBV7-2,TRBJ2-1,once,CASSWAGTRNEQFF,TGTGCCAGCAGCTGGGCGGGTACTAGGAATGAGCAGTTCTTC
TRBD2,TRBV7-2,TRBJ2-3,-,CASSTSGPDTQYF,TGTGCCAGCAGCACTAGCGGGCCGGATACGCAGTATTTT
TRBD1,TRBV7-3,TRBJ1-2,-,CASSSVPGQGGYGYTF,TGTGCCAGCAGCTCCGTCCCGGGACAGGGGGGGTATGGCTACACCTTC
TRBD1,TRBV29-1,TRBJ2-5,-,CSVDGDSGETQYF,TGCAGCGTTGATGGGGACAGCGGAGAGACCCAGTACTTC
-,TRBV6-5,TRBJ1-2,-,CASSRREVSYGYTF,TGTGCCAGCAGTCGCAGGGAGGTGAGCTATGGCTACACCTTC
TRBD2,TRBV6-2/TRBV6-3,TRBJ2-7,-,CASSFRGAGLAGSYEQYF,TGTGCCAGCAGTTTTAGAGGGGCAGGACTAGCGGGAAGCTACGAGCAGTACTTC
-,TRBV6-5,TRBJ2-2,once,CASTQAPLTGELFF,TGTGCCAGCACCCAGGCCCCCTTGACCGGGGAGCTGTTTTTT
-,TRBV2,TRBJ1-4,-,CATAYRNNEKLFF,TGTGCCACCGCATACAGGAATAATGAAAAACTGTTTTTT
TRBD2,TRBV7-3,TRBJ2-2,-,CASSLVLAGGNTGELFF,TGTGCCAGCAGCTTAGTACTAGCGGGAGGGAACACCGGGGAGCTGTTTTTT
-,TRBV24-1,TRBJ1-2,-,CATSAGGGYTF,TGTGCCACCAGTGCGGGGGGAGGCTACACCTTC
TRBD2,TRBV10-3,TRBJ2-1,few,CAISAASGPYNEQFF,TGTGCCATCAGTGCAGCTAGCGGCCCCTACAATGAGCAGTTCTTC
TRBD1,TRBV7-6,TRBJ1-1,-,CASSFGQGGEAFF,TGTGCCAGCAGCTTCGGACAGGGCGGTGAAGCTTTCTTT
TRBD1,TRBV4-2,TRBJ1-6,-,CASSQARTGRNSPLHF,TGTGCCAGCAGCCAGGCCCGGACAGGGAGGAATTCACCCCTCCACTTT
-,TRBV18,TRBJ1-6,-,CASSRSEGGSAGSPLHF,TGTGCCAGCTCACGTTCGGAAGGAGGGTCAGCAGGATCACCCCTCCACTTT
-,TRBV27,TRBJ1-4,-,CATRTGTGEKLFF,TGTGCCACCCGAACAGGGACGGGTGAAAAACTGTTTTTT
TRBD2,TRBV28,TRBJ2-3,-,CASSKEKLAGDTDTQYF,TGTGCCAGCAGTAAAGAAAAACTAGCGGGAGATACAGATACGCAGTATTTT
TRBD2,TRBV6-5,TRBJ2-3,-,CASRSSGRASDTQYF,TGTGCCAGCAGATCAAGCGGGAGGGCGTCAGATACGCAGTATTTT
-,TRBV4-3,TRBJ2-1,-,CASSQEGNRINEQFF,TGCGCCAGCAGCCAAGAGGGGAACAGAATCAATGAGCAGTTCTTC
TRBD1,TRBV28,TRBJ2-5,-,CASSQDRGPETQYF,TGTGCCAGCAGTCAGGACAGGGGCCCAGAGACCCAGTACTTC
TRBD1,TRBV27,TRBJ1-5,-,CASSPRQGNQPQHF,TGTGCCAGCAGTCCCCGACAGGGGAATCAGCCCCAGCATTTT
-,TRBV7-3,TRBJ2-5,-,CASSLEGGVQETQYF,TGTGCCAGCAGCTTAGAAGGCGGGGTCCAAGAGACCCAGTACTTC
-,TRBV4-2,TRBJ1-6,-,CASRDKYNSPLHF,TGTGCCAGCAGGGATAAGTATAATTCACCCCTCCACTTT
TRBD2,TRBV2,TRBJ2-1,-,CASSGLAGNEQFF,TGTGCCAGCAGTGGACTAGCGGGCAATGAGCAGTTCTTC
TRBD2,TRBV4-1,TRBJ2-1,-,CASSQPPGTSRNEQFF,TGCGCCAGCAGCCAACCCCCCGGGACTAGCCGCAATGAGCAGTTCTTC
TRBD2,TRBV27,TRBJ2-3,-,CASSLSTSGNTDTQYF,TGTGCCAGCAGTTTATCGACTAGCGGAAACACAGATACGCAGTATTTT
-,TRBV5-1,TRBJ2-2,-,CASSLEYPGELFF,TGCGCCAGCAGCTTGGAGTATCCCGGGGAGCTGTTTTTT
-,TRBV4-3,TRBJ1-1,few,CASSQSRVDETEAFF,TGCGCCAGCAGCCAATCCAGGGTGGACGAAACTGAAGCTTTCTTT
-,TRBV28,TRBJ1-1,few,CASSLLEAEAFF,TGTGCCAGCAGTTTATTGGAGGCTGAAGCTTTCTTT
TRBD2,TRBV7-9,TRBJ2-2,-,CASSPGDGGRVGGELFF,TGTGCCAGCAGCCCCGGAGATGGCGGGAGGGTCGGCGGGGAGCTGTTTTTT
-,TRBV28,TRBJ1-4,-,CASNGGYGEKLFF,TGTGCCAGCAACGGGGGTTATGGTGAAAAACTGTTTTTT
TRBD1,TRBV28,TRBJ1-5,-,CATTTGGIIGQPQHF,TGTGCCACCACCACAGGGGGTATCATCGGTCAGCCCCAGCATTTT
TRBD1,TRBV13,TRBJ1-2,-,CASSTGTGGRRNYGYTF,TGTGCCAGCAGCACTGGGACAGGGGGCCGACGAAACTATGGCTACACCTTC
-,TRBV7-9,TRBJ2-2,few,CASSRYTGELFF,TGTGCCAGCAGCCGGTACACCGGGGAGCTGTTTTTT
TRBD2,TRBV7-8,TRBJ2-1,-,CASSLGGGSWAYNKQFF,TGTGCCAGCAGCTTAGGTGGCGGGAGCTGGGCATACAATAAGCAGTTCTTC
-,TRBV14,TRBJ2-2,-,CASSQETGVTGELFF,TGTGCCAGCAGCCAAGAAACTGGAGTCACCGGGGAGCTGTTTTTT
-,TRBV6-6,TRBJ1-1,-,CASTAWGPNTEAFF,TGTGCCAGCACCGCGTGGGGCCCGAACACTGAAGCTTTCTTT
-,TRBV2,TRBJ2-1,-,CASIYNNEQFF,TGTGCCAGCATCTACAACAATGAGCAGTTCTTC
TRBD1,TRBV27,TRBJ2-7,-,CASSLRQGGMYEQYF,TGTGCCAGCAGTCTTAGACAGGGTGGGATGTACGAGCAGTACTTC
-,TRBV10-1,TRBJ2-7,-,CASSDFRVPLCYEQYF,TGCGCCAGCAGTGATTTCAGGGTACCCCTTTGCTACGAGCAGTACTTC